A selection of T cell receptor beta chains follows, all from one sample in a study of T cell clusters in autoimmune cytopenias. From the multiplex PCR reads, TCRdb lists one entry per CDR3 protein and no DNA. This table holds some 7,200 distinct CDR3 sequences. This sample also appeared in a second study, on T cell repertoires in aging, cancer and after chemotherapy.

Sequenced sample: peripheral blood. The receptors were sampled from a human donor in good health. Each CDR3 is given with its conserved first and last residue. The size field is filled for only some rows; it gives once, few, many or a size class.

>TRBJ2-7|-|TRBV5-4
CASRGSHSLREQYF
>TRBJ2-5|medium-sized|TRBV19
CASSEPTGGFGETQYF
>TRBJ2-7|-|TRBV7-2
CASSLRLAGGLSSYEQYF
>TRBJ2-1|medium-sized|TRBV5-5
CASSPLGTYNEQFF
>TRBJ2-1|-|TRBV10-3
CASSPGTVSYNEQFF
>TRBJ1-4|medium-sized|TRBV19
CASSIQGRINEKLFF
>TRBJ2-3|medium-sized|TRBV19
CASSIVRVGGTDTQYF
>TRBJ2-1|medium-sized|TRBV13
CASSLGQGAVNEQFF
>TRBJ1-2|-|TRBV15
CATSRDTGTFYGYTF
>TRBJ2-7|-|TRBV5-6
CASTRTGQDLEQYF
>TRBJ2-7|-|TRBV6-1
CASSEFPLRGTGTGSYEQYF
>TRBJ2-1|-|TRBV15
CATSKTETYNEQFF
>TRBJ2-3|-|TRBV4-1
CASSQVGGGRDTQYF
>TRBJ1-1|-|TRBV18
CASSENMNTEAFF
>TRBJ2-2|medium-sized|TRBV5-5
CASSLSGPGELFF
>TRBJ2-3|-|TRBV11-2
CASSPTGGRGDTQYF
>TRBJ2-1|medium-sized|TRBV6-5
CASSYGSGIGVEQFF
>TRBJ1-6|-|TRBV5-4
CASSLGRKRNSNSPLHF
>TRBJ2-3|-|TRBV24-1
CATSDSSGTGVPDTQYF
>TRBJ2-6|medium-sized|TRBV6-1
CASRSGVGQGTVLTF
>TRBJ2-7|medium-sized|TRBV19
CASSTATGEDYEQYF
>TRBJ1-1|-|TRBV5-6
CASSWEGGGLNTEAFF
>TRBJ1-2|medium-sized|TRBV6-6
CASSARRSIGYTF
>TRBJ2-1|-|TRBV7-6
CASSLGTSGGAVNNEQFF
>TRBJ2-3|-|TRBV5-1
CASSLAGADTQYF
>TRBJ2-7|-|TRBV6-2/TRBV6-3
CASSYRSDRGSVEQYF
>TRBJ2-5|-|TRBV18
CASSQGTGGEETQYF
>TRBJ2-7|medium-sized|TRBV6-5
CASRSWTGGSYEQYF
>TRBJ2-2|medium-sized|TRBV6-1
CASSATRTGGGSYTGELFF
>TRBJ2-1|-|TRBV7-9
CASSSLKRDSSYNEQFF
>TRBJ1-1|-|TRBV6-5
CASSPTGTGWVTEAFF
>TRBJ1-2|-|TRBV30
CAWSAGLGYTF
>TRBJ2-7|medium-sized|TRBV19
CASSILGSGNEQYF
>TRBJ2-5|medium-sized|TRBV19
CASSRGGADQETQYF
>TRBJ2-1|-|TRBV12-3/TRBV12-4
CASGGLSSYNEQFF
>TRBJ1-1|-|TRBV6-5
CASSRDRSTEAFF
>TRBJ2-5|-|TRBV6-5
CASSYSYAGPQETQYF
>TRBJ1-1|-|TRBV13
CASSPSTRAEAFF
>TRBJ2-7|-|TRBV18
CASSPTGTVSYEQYF
>TRBJ1-4|medium-sized|TRBV12-3/TRBV12-4
CASSRTGVGEKLFF
>TRBJ2-7|-|TRBV6-2/TRBV6-3
CASRTSSGETYEQYF
>TRBJ2-3|-|TRBV6-5
CASSTSGQGTGDTQYF
>TRBJ1-2|-|TRBV30
CAWSNLGGAWEGYTF
>TRBJ2-2|medium-sized|TRBV6-5
CASSSPWGGDTGELFF
>TRBJ1-6|medium-sized|TRBV27
CASSTTFNSPLHF